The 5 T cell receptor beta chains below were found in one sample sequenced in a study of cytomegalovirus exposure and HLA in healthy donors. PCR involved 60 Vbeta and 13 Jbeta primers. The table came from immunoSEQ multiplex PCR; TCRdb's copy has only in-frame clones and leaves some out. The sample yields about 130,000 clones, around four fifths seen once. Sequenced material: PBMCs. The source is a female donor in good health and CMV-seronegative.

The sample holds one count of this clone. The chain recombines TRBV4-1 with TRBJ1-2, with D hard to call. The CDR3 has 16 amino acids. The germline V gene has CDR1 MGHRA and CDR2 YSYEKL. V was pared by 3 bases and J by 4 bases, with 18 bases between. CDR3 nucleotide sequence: TGCGCCAGCAGCCAGGCCAACAGAGGGAGGACCTATGGCTACACCTTC. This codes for CASSQANRGRTYGYTF.

Written as DNA, the CDR3 is TGTGCCATCAGTGAGTCGAGGACTAGCGGTGACAATGAGCAGTTCTTC. Protein sequence: CAISESRTSGDNEQFF. The chain uses TRBV10-3 and TRBJ2-1; 10 bases agree with TRBD2. This CDR3 is 16 amino acids long. V gave up 0 bases and J gave up 5 bases; unmatched junction bases: 4. Germline CDR1 ENHRY, CDR2 SYGVKD.

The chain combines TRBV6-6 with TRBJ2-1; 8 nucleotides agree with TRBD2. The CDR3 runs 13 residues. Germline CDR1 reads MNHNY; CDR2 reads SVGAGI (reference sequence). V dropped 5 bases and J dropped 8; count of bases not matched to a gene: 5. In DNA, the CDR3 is TGTGCCAGCAGTGGAGCGGGAGAGGATGAGCAGTTCTTC. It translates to CASSGAGEDEQFF.

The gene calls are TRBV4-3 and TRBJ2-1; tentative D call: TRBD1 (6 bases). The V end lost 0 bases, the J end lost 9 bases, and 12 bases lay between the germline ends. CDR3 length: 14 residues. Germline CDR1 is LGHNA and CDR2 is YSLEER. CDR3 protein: CASSQESGDGEQFF. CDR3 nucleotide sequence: TGCGCCAGCAGCCAAGAATCAGGGGATGGTGAGCAGTTCTTC.

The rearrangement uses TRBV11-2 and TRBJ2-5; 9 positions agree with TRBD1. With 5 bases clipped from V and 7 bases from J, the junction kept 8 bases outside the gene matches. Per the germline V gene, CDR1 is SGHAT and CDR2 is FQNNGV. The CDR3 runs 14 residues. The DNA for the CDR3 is TGTGCCAGCAGCCAGGGACAGGGTACGAGGACCCAGTACTTC. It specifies CASSQGQGTRTQYF. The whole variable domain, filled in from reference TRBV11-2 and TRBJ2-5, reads EAGVAQSPRYKIIEKRQSVAFWCNPISGHATLYWYQQILGQGPKLLIQFQNNGVVDDSQLPKDRFSAERLKGVDSTLKIQPAKLEDSAVYLCASSQGQGTRTQYFGPGTRLLVL.